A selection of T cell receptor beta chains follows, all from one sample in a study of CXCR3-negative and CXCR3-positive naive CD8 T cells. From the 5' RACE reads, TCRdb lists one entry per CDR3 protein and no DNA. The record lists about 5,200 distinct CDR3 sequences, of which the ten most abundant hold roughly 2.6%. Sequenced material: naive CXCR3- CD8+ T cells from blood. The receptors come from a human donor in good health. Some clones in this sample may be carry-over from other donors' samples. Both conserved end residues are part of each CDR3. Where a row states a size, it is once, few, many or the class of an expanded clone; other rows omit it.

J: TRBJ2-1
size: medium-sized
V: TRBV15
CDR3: CATSLMTGGDEQFF

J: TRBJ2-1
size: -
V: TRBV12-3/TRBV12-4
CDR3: CASSSTGLGNEQFF

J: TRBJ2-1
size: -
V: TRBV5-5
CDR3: CASSLDRDFNGYNEQFF

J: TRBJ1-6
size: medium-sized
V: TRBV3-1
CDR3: CASSQEPSSYNSPLHF

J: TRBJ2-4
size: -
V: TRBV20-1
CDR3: CSARDERAKNIQYF

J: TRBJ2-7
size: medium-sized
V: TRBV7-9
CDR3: CASSFGGASYEQYF

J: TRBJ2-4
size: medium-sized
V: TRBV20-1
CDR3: CSAGGLAGGLAKNIQYF

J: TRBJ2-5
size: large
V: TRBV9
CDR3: CASSSPSGSRETQYF

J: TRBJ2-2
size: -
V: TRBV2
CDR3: CASSDLLGNTGELFF

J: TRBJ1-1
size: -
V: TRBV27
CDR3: CASSSPRSVGTEAFF

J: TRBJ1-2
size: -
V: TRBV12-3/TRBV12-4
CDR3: CASSLGLAANYGYTF

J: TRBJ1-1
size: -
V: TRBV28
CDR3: CASSLGQGRGVKTEAFF

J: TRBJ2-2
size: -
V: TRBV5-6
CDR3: CASSLGARRELFF

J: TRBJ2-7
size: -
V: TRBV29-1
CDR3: CSVENRDGTGAYEQYF

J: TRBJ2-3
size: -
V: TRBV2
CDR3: CASSGLAGDTQYF

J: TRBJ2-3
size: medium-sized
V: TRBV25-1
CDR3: CASSEYKGASTDTQYF

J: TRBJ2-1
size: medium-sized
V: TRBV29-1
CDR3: CSVEIPGTPYNEQFF

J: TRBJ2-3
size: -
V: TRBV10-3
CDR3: CAISEGGPTDTQYF

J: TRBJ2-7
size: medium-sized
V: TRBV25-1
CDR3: CASSGGFSYEQYF

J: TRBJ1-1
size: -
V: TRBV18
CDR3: CASSPPGEAGTEAFF

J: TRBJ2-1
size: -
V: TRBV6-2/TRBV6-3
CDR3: CASSTGTSVQFF

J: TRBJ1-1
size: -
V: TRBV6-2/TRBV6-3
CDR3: CASSYSRGAVNTEAFF

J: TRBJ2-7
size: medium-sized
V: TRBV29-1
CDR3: CSVVLTYSYEQYF

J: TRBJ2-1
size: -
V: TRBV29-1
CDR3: CSVEDQGIGYNEQFF

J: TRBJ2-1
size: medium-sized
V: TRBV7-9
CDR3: CASRNPTSGRPDEQFF

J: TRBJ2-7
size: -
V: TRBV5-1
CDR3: CASSLGQGHEQYF

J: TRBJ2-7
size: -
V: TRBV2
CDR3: CAGSSGLHYEQYF

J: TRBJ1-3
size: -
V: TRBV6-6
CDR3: CASREELSGNTIYF

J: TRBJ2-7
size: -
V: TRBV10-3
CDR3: CAISDSPSQSSYEQYF

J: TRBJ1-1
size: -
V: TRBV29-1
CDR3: CSSEELAQTNTEAFF

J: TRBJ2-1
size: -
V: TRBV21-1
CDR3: CASSKALSGQGNEQFF